The 27 T cell receptor beta chains given below trace back to one sample, sequenced in a study of Tregs in tolerant kidney transplant recipients. The table came from immunoSEQ multiplex PCR; TCRdb's copy has only in-frame clones and leaves some out. This table holds some 90,000 clones, 90% to 95% found once. Sample: CD8+ T cells from blood. These receptors originate from a human donor in good health.

This clone was detected a few times. V usage is TRBV15 and J usage is TRBJ1-2, with a weak D call TRBD1 (6 bases). V gave up 1 base and J gave up 7 bases, with 13 bases separating them. Germline CDR1 is LNHNV and CDR2 is YYDKDF (reference sequence). This CDR3 comprises 14 residues. CDR3 region: CATSRVGGARGYTF. CDR3 bases: TGTGCCACCAGCAGAGTAGGGGGGGCGCGTGGCTACACCTTC.

V is TRBV27 and J is TRBJ2-7, with D hard to call. Trimming shortened V by 6 bases and J by 2 bases, and 23 bases separated the two germline ends. The CDR3 length is 17 residues. CDR1 is MNHEY and CDR2 is SMNVEV in the germline V gene (reference sequence). CDR3 coding DNA: TGTGCCAGCAGCGTTGTGGGGTGGACCAGTGGGGCCTACGAGCAGTACTTC. It codes for CASSVVGWTSGAYEQYF.

The V call is TRBV9, the J call TRBJ1-2; a possible D gene is TRBD1 (6 bases). The CDR3 loop spans 15 amino acids. V was clipped by 3 bases and J by 7 bases, with 19 bases between them. From germline, CDR1 is SGDLS and CDR2 YYNGEE. CDR3 in amino acids: CASSGPGTWSLGYTF. The CDR3 coding sequence is TGTGCCAGCAGCGGCCCCGGGACATGGTCCCTTGGCTACACCTTC.

This clone was seen only once. The chain recombines TRBV15 with TRBJ1-6; 8 nucleotides align to TRBD1. This CDR3 region has 15 residues. V was clipped by 1 base and J by 9 bases; unmatched bases: 5. Germline CDR1 LNHNV, CDR2 YYDKDF (reference sequence). The CDR3 sequence is CATSRGTGYGSPLHF. The DNA of the CDR3 is TGTGCCACCAGCAGAGGGACAGGGTACGGTTCACCCCTCCACTTT.

This rearrangement joins TRBV6-5 to TRBJ2-7, with 7 nucleotides matching TRBD2. The ends lost 5 bases at V and 5 bases at J; junction bases unmatched: 9. From germline, CDR1 is MNHEY and CDR2 SVGAGI. This CDR3 spans 14 amino acids. In DNA, the CDR3 is TGTGCCAGCAGTCCCTGGGAGGGCATCCACGAGCAGTACTTC. Translated: CASSPWEGIHEQYF.

The table lists this clone with a few counts. For the CDR3, the DNA is TGTGCCAGCAGCCAAGACGCCGGACTAGAGGGGGATGAGCAGTTCTTC. Translation gives CASSQDAGLEGDEQFF. V gene TRBV4-2 combines with J gene TRBJ2-1, with D perhaps TRBD2 (7 bases). Germline loops: CDR1 LGHNA, CDR2 YNFKEQ. The CDR3 runs 16 residues. V was trimmed by 0 bases and J by 8 bases, leaving 17 bases between them.

This clone was seen only once. The chain uses TRBV6-5 and TRBJ2-5; TRBD2 matches 7 bases. V was pared by 6 bases and J by 4 bases, with 8 bases of the junction left unmatched. This CDR3 comprises 14 residues. CDR1 and CDR2 (germline): MNHEY, SVGAGI. The DNA for the CDR3 is TGTGCCAGCAGCGTTCTCGGGGGGTCAGAGACCCAGTACTTC. Encoded protein: CASSVLGGSETQYF.

J is TRBJ2-1 and V is TRBV7-9; possibly TRBD2 for D (5 bases). Germline V gene sequence: CDR1 SEHNR, CDR2 FQNEAQ (reference sequence). Between the trimmed V and J ends, which lost 5 bases and 8 bases, there was a span of 10 bases. The CDR3 is 12 amino acids. The CDR3 nucleotides read TGTGCCAGCAGCCTGCTGGAGGATGAGCAGTTCTTC. Translation gives CASSLLEDEQFF. Based on the CDR3 plus reference TRBV7-9 and TRBJ2-1, the full variable domain is DTGVSQNPRHKITKRGQNVTFRCDPISEHNRLYWYRQTLGQGPEFLTYFQNEAQLEKSRLLSDRFSAERPKGSFSTLEIQRTEQGDSAMYLCASSLLEDEQFFGPGTRLTVL.

The V call is TRBV19, the J call TRBJ2-7, with D unresolved. V gave up 6 bases and J gave up 3 bases, with 12 bases separating them. CDR3 size: 13 residues. The germline gives CDR1 LNHDA, CDR2 SQIVND (reference sequence). The CDR3 bases are TGTGCCAGTAGCCTTAGTTCCCTCTACGAGCAGTACTTC. It codes for CASSLSSLYEQYF.

The V and J genes are TRBV5-1 and TRBJ2-3, with 13 bases that match TRBD2. Germline assignment: CDR1 SGHRS and CDR2 YFSETQ. The length of the CDR3 is 16 residues. J gave up 2 bases and V 3 bases, and 3 bases lay outside the gene matches. CDR3 nucleotides: TGCGCCAGCAGCTGGACTAGCGGGAGTGTCACAGATACGCAGTATTTT. It is translated as CASSWTSGSVTDTQYF.

The chain combines TRBV7-8 with TRBJ2-7, with 8 bases fitting TRBD2. Germline V gene sequence: CDR1 SGHVS, CDR2 FQNEAQ. V dropped 5 bases and J dropped 5; count of bases not matched to a gene: 2. The CDR3 is 12 residues long. DNA for the CDR3: TGTGCCAGCAGCCCCGGGGGGGACGAGCAGTACTTC. Encoded protein: CASSPGGDEQYF.

CDR3 residues: CASSVDRVNTEAFF. In DNA, the CDR3 is TGTGCCAGCAGCGTGGACAGGGTGAACACTGAAGCTTTCTTT. V usage is TRBV9 and J usage is TRBJ1-1; 8 bases are shared with TRBD1. V lost 2 bases to trimming and J lost 0 bases; unmatched junction nucleotides: 0. Germline lookup yields CDR1 SGDLS and CDR2 YYNGEE. The CDR3 covers 14 residues.

This chain uses TRBV27 with TRBJ2-1; 12 bases align to TRBD2. V lost 0 bases to trimming and J lost 0 bases; unmatched junction nucleotides: 12. Looked up from germline, CDR1 is MNHEY and CDR2 is SMNVEV (reference sequence). The CDR3 spans 21 residues. CDR3 sequence: CASSLSVGLAGYGVSYNEQFF. In DNA, the CDR3 is TGTGCCAGCAGTTTATCGGTGGGACTAGCGGGTTATGGGGTCTCCTACAATGAGCAGTTCTTC.

The chain links TRBV7-6 to TRBJ1-1, with D unclear. Germline V CDR1 and CDR2: SGHVS, FNYEAQ. The CDR3 runs 14 residues. V shed 5 bases and J shed 0 bases, with 10 bases lying between them. CDR3 sequence reads: CASSLEGLNTEAFF. In DNA form, the CDR3 reads TGTGCCAGCAGCCTAGAAGGGCTGAACACTGAAGCTTTCTTT. The full variable domain, in which reference TRBV7-6 and TRBJ1-1 provide the parts outside the CDR3, is GAGVSQSPRYKVTKRGQDVALRCDPISGHVSLYWYRQALGQGPEFLTYFNYEAQQDKSGLPNDRFSAERPEGSISTLTIQRTEQRDSAMYRCASSLEGLNTEAFFGQGTRLTVV.

This clone came up once. In DNA, the CDR3 is TGTGCCAGCGGAGGACTTACGAACACTGAAGCTTTCTTT. It encodes CASGGLTNTEAFF. The chain carries TRBV27 and TRBJ1-1; D ambiguous. Trimming took off 8 bases at V and 1 base at J, with 11 bases between the two ends. The CDR3 loop spans 13 amino acids. Looked up from germline, CDR1 is MNHEY and CDR2 is SMNVEV (reference sequence).

This clone was picked up one time. The chain links TRBV6-5 to TRBJ1-2; TRBD1 matches 7 bases. V shed 0 bases, J shed 2 bases, and the junction held 6 bases outside the gene matches. The CDR3 has 16 residues. Germline V lookup: CDR1 MNHEY, CDR2 SVGAGI. CDR3 nucleotides: TGTGCCAGCAGTTACTCCGATCGACAGGGAAACTATGGCTACACCTTC. Translated: CASSYSDRQGNYGYTF.

The chain recombines TRBV28 with TRBJ2-2; 12 bases map to TRBD2. In germline, CDR1 is MDHEN, CDR2 SYDVKM. This CDR3 has 18 amino acids. Losses at the gene ends were 5 bases for V and 3 bases for J; bases not matched to a gene: 10. The CDR3 loop is CASSPLASGGADTGELFF. DNA for the CDR3: TGTGCCAGCAGTCCCCTGGCTAGCGGGGGGGCCGACACCGGGGAGCTGTTTTTT. The entire variable domain, with the rest obtained from reference TRBV28 and TRBJ2-2, is as follows: DVKVTQSSRYLVKRTGEKVFLECVQDMDHENMFWYRQDPGLGLRLIYFSYDVKMKEKGDIPEGYSVSREKKERFSLILESASTNQTSMYLCASSPLASGGADTGELFFGEGSRLTVL.

This chain joins TRBV13 and TRBJ1-1, with TRBD1 as a possible D gene (6 bases). V dropped 6 bases and J dropped 6 bases, with 20 bases sitting between them. The CDR3 runs 15 residues. Germline V gene sequence: CDR1 PRHDT, CDR2 FYEKMQ (reference sequence). CDR3: CASSVPQGSKAEAFF. The CDR3 DNA sequence: TGTGCCAGCAGTGTTCCACAGGGTAGTAAGGCTGAAGCTTTCTTT.

The rearrangement links TRBV13 to TRBJ2-7, with D perhaps matching TRBD2 (6 bases). CDR1 and CDR2 (germline): PRHDT, FYEKMQ (reference sequence). Trimming shortened V by 4 bases and J by 3 bases, and 16 bases separated the two germline ends. This CDR3 comprises 15 residues. In nucleotides, the CDR3 is TGTGCCAGCAGCTCAAGCCTGCGGGGCATCTACGAGCAGTACTTC. Amino acids: CASSSSLRGIYEQYF.

This chain links TRBV30 with TRBJ2-7, with 9 bases matching TRBD1. The CDR3 totals 14 residues. Trimming removed 3 bases from V and 3 bases from J; junction bases left unmatched: 6. The V gene's germline CDR1 is GTSNPN and CDR2 SVGIG (reference sequence). The CDR3 DNA reads TGTGCCTGGAGCGAACCGGGACAGGGCTACGAGCAGTACTTC. Its translation is CAWSEPGQGYEQYF.

The chain links TRBV4-1 to TRBJ1-2, with no clear D. V lost 1 base and J 4 bases, leaving 10 bases between the germline ends. This CDR3 contains 14 residues. Germline assignment: CDR1 MGHRA and CDR2 YSYEKL. Here the CDR3 DNA reads TGCGCCAGCAGCCAAGGGGTACCGATCTATGGCTACACCTTC. Translation: CASSQGVPIYGYTF.

The CDR3 spells CAWDRGQRDTQYF. The CDR3 coding sequence is TGTGCCTGGGACAGGGGGCAAAGAGATACGCAGTATTTT. This chain joins TRBV30 and TRBJ2-3, with 10 positions matching TRBD1. J was trimmed by 5 bases and V by 5 bases; bases with no gene match: 4. Germline V gene sequence: CDR1 GTSNPN, CDR2 SVGIG (reference sequence). There are 13 residues in the CDR3. The variable domain in full, completed from reference TRBV30 and TRBJ2-3, reads SQTIHQWPATLVQPVGSPLSLECTVEGTSNPNLYWYRQAAGRGLQLLFYSVGIGQISSEVPQNLSASRPQDRQFILSSKKLLLSDSGFYLCAWDRGQRDTQYFGPGTRLTVL.

This clone was counted once. V and J are TRBV2 and TRBJ2-5; a possible D gene is TRBD2 (6 bases). The length of the CDR3 is 14 residues. Germline CDR1 reads SNHLY; CDR2 reads FYNNEI. Trimming stripped 6 bases from V and 3 bases from J, with 14 bases between. This CDR3 reads CASRAEGSEETQYF. CDR3 DNA sequence: TGTGCCAGCAGGGCGGAGGGATCGGAAGAGACCCAGTACTTC.

The CDR3 sequence is CASSQVAGPRYGYTF. CDR3 DNA: TGCGCCAGCAGCCAAGTCGCGGGCCCGAGGTATGGCTACACCTTC. The genes are TRBV4-1 and TRBJ1-2; no clear D gene. CDR3 length equals 15 residues. V was cut by 1 base and J by 5 bases, with 14 bases left in between. Germline V gives CDR1 MGHRA, CDR2 YSYEKL.

The chain links TRBV27 to TRBJ2-6; the D gene is possibly TRBD1 (7 bases). Trimming took 2 bases from V and 3 from J, leaving 17 bases between them. Germline-derived CDR1 and CDR2 are MNHEY and SMNVEV (reference sequence). CDR3 length: 18 amino acids. CDR3 sequence reads: CASSLTGGGGIGANVLTF. CDR3 in DNA: TGTGCCAGCAGTTTAACTGGAGGGGGCGGAATTGGGGCCAACGTCCTGACTTTC.

The chain's CDR3 is CASSLSAAGTEAFF. As DNA, the CDR3 is TGCGCCAGCAGCTTGTCCGCCGCAGGAACTGAAGCTTTCTTT. The J gene is TRBJ1-1, the V gene TRBV5-1; no clear D. V lost 1 base and J lost 5, with 12 bases in between. Per germline, CDR1 SGHRS and CDR2 YFSETQ. CDR3 size: 14 residues.

The chain employs TRBV10-1 and TRBJ1-1; 9 nucleotides line up with TRBD1. The V gene end was trimmed by 2 bases and the J gene end by 4 bases; junction bases not matched to a gene: 5. The CDR3 contains 15 residues. The germline gives CDR1 WNHNN, CDR2 SYGVQD (reference sequence). CDR3 in amino acids: CASSENRGPGTEAFF. The CDR3 coding sequence is TGCGCCAGCAGTGAGAACAGGGGGCCTGGCACTGAAGCTTTCTTT.